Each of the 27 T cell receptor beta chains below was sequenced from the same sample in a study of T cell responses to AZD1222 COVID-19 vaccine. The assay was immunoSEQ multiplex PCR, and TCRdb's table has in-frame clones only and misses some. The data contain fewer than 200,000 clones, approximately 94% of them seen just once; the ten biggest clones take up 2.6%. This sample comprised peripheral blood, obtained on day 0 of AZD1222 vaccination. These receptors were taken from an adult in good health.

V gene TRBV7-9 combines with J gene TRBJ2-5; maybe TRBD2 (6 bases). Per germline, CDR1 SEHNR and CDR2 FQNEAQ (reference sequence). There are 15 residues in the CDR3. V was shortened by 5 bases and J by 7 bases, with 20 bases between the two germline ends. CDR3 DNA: TGTGCCAGCAGCCCGCCGGGTTGGGGGGTATCGACCCAGTACTTC. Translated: CASSPPGWGVSTQYF.

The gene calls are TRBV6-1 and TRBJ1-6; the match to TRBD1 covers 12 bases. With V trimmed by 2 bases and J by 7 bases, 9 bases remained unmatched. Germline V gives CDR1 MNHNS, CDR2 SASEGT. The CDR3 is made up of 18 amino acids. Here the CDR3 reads CASSEMGTGGRVNSPLHF. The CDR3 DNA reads TGTGCCAGCAGTGAAATGGGGACAGGGGGCCGGGTAAATTCACCCCTCCACTTT.

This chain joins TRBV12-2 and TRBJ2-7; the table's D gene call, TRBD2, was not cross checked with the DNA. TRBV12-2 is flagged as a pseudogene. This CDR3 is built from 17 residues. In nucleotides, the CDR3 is TGTGCAAGTCGCGCCCCCACGGCCAGCGGGAGTCCCCACGAGCAGTACTTC. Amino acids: CASRAPTASGSPHEQYF.

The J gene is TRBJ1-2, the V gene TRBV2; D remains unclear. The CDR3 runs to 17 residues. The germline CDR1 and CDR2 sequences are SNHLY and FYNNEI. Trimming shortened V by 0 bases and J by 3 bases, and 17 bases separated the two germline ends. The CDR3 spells CASSEAAQFILYYGYTF. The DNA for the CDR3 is TGTGCCAGCAGTGAAGCCGCACAGTTCATCCTATACTATGGCTACACCTTC.

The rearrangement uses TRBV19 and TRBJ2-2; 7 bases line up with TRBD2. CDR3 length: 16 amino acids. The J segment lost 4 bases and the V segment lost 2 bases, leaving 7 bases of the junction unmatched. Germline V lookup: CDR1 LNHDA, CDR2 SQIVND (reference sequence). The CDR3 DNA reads TGTGCCAGTAGTATAAGGCTAGCGGCCGCCACCGGGGAGCTGTTTTTT. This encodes CASSIRLAAATGELFF.

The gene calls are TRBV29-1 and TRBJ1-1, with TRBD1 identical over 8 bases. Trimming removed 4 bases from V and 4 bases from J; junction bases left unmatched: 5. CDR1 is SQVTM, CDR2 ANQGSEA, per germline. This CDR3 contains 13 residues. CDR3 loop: CSVAGGAGTEAFF. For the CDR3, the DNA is TGCAGCGTTGCAGGGGGCGCGGGCACTGAAGCTTTCTTT.

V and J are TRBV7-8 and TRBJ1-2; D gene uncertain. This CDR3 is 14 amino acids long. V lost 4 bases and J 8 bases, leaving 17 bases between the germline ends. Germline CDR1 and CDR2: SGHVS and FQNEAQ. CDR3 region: CASSSLDRDGGYTF. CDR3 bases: TGTGCCAGCAGCTCACTCGACCGCGATGGGGGCTACACCTTC.

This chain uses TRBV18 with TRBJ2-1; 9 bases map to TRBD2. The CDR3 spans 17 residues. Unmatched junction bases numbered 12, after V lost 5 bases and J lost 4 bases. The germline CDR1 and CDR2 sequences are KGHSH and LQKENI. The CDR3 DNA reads TGTGCCAGCTCATCCCTCCATAGCGGGAGTCCTTACAATGAGCAGTTCTTC. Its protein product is CASSSLHSGSPYNEQFF. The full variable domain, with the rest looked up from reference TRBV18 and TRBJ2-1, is NAGVMQNPRHLVRRRGQEARLRCSPMKGHSHVYWYRQLPEEGLKFMVYLQKENIIDESGMPKERFSAEFPKEGPSILRIQQVVRGDSAAYFCASSSLHSGSPYNEQFFGPGTRLTVL.

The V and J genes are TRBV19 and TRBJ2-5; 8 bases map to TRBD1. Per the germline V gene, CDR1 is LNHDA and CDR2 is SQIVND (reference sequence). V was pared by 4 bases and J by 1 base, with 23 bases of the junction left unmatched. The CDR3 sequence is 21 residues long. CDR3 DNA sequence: TGTGCCAGTAGTAGCCCCTCGGAAAAATCTTCGGACAGGGTTCCCCAAGAGACCCAGTACTTC. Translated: CASSSPSEKSSDRVPQETQYF.

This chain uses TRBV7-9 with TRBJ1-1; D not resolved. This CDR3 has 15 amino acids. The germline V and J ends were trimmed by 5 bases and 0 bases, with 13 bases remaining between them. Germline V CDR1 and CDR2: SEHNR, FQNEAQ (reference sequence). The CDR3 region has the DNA TGTGCCAGCAGCGCCGCCAGGCCCATGAACACTGAAGCTTTCTTT. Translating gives CASSAARPMNTEAFF.

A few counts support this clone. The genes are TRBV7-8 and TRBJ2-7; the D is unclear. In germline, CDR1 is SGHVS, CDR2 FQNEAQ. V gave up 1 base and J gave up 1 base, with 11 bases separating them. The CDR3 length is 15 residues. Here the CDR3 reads CASSLEGGVSYEQYF. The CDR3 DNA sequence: TGTGCCAGCAGCTTAGAGGGTGGAGTATCCTACGAGCAGTACTTC. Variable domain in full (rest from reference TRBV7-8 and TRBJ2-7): GAGVSQSPRYKVAKRGQDVALRCDPISGHVSLFWYQQALGQGPEFLTYFQNEAQLDKSGLPSDRFFAERPEGSVSTLKIQRTQQEDSAVYLCASSLEGGVSYEQYFGPGTRLTVT.

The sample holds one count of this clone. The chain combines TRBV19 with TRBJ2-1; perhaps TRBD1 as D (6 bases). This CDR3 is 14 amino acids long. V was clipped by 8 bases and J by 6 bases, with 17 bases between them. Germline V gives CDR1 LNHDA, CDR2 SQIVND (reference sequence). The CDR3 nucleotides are TGTGCCAGTTCCTCACTGGGGACACTCAATGAGCAGTTCTTC. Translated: CASSSLGTLNEQFF.

Here the CDR3 reads CASSRDRSTNEKLFF. The CDR3 DNA follows: TGCGCCAGCAGTAGGGACCGTTCAACTAATGAAAAACTGTTTTTT. This chain joins TRBV5-1 and TRBJ1-4, with D possibly being TRBD1 (5 bases). Germline V gene sequence: CDR1 SGHRS, CDR2 YFSETQ. Trimming took 5 bases from V and 0 from J, leaving 11 bases between them. The CDR3 has 15 amino acids.

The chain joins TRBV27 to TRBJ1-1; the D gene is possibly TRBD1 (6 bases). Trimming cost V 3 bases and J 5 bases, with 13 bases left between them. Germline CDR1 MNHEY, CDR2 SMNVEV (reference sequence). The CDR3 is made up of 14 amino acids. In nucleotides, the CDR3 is TGTGCCAGCAGTTTTAAGGGGGGATGGACTGAAGCTTTCTTT. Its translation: CASSFKGGWTEAFF.

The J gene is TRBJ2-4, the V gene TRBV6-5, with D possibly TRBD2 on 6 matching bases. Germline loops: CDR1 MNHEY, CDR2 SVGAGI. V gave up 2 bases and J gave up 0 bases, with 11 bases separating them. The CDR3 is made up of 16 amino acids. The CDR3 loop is CASSYGAGLAKNIQYF. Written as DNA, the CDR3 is TGTGCCAGCAGTTACGGGGCGGGACTAGCCAAAAACATTCAGTACTTC.

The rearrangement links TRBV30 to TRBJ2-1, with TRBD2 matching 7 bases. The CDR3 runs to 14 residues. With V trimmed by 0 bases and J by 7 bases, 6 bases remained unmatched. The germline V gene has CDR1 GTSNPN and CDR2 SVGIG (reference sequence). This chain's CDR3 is CAWSVGTTLNEQFF. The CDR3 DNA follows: TGTGCCTGGAGTGTTGGGACTACTTTAAATGAGCAGTTCTTC.

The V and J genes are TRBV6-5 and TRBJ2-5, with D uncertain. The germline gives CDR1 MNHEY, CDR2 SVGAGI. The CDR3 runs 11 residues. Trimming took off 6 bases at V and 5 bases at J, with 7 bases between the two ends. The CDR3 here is CASSQSETQYF. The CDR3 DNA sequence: TGTGCCAGCAGCCAGAGCGAGACCCAGTACTTC.

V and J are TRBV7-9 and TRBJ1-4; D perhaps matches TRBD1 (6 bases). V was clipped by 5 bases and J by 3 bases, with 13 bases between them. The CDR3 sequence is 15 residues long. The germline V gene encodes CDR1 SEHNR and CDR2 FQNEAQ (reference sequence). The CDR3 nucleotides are TGTGCCAGCAGCCCAGTGGGGGGCCCTAATGAAAAACTGTTTTTT. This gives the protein CASSPVGGPNEKLFF.

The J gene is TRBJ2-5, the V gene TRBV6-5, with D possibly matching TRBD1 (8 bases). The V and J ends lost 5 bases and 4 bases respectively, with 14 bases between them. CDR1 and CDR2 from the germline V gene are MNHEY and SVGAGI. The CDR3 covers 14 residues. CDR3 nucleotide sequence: TGTGCCAGCAGTCCCACAGGGGGGGCAGAGACCCAGTACTTC. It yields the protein CASSPTGGAETQYF.

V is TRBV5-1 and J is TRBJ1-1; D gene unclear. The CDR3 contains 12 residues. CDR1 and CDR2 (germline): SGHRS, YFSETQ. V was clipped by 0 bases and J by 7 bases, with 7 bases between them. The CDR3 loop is CASSLGEGEAFF. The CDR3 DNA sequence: TGCGCCAGCAGCTTGGGGGAGGGTGAAGCTTTCTTT.

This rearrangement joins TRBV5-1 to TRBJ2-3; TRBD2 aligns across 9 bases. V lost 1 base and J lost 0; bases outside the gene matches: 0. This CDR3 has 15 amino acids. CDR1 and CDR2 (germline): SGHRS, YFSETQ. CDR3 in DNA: TGCGCCAGCAGCTTGACTAGCGGGAGCACAGATACGCAGTATTTT. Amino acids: CASSLTSGSTDTQYF. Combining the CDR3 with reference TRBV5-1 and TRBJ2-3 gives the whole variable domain KAGVTQTPRYLIKTRGQQVTLSCSPISGHRSVSWYQQTPGQGLQFLFEYFSETQRNKGNFPGRFSGRQFSNSRSEMNVSTLELGDSALYLCASSLTSGSTDTQYFGPGTRLTVL.

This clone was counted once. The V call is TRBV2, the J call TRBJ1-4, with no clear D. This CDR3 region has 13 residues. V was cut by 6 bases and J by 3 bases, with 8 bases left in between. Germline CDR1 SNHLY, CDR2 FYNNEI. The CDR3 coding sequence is TGTGCCAGCAGGACCGATCCTAATGAAAAACTGTTTTTT. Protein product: CASRTDPNEKLFF.

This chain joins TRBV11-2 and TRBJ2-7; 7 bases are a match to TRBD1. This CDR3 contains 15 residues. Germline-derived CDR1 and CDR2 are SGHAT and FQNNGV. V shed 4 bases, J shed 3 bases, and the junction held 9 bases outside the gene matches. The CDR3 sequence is CASSSNTGEFYEQYF. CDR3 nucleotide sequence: TGTGCCAGCAGCTCCAATACAGGGGAGTTCTACGAGCAGTACTTC.

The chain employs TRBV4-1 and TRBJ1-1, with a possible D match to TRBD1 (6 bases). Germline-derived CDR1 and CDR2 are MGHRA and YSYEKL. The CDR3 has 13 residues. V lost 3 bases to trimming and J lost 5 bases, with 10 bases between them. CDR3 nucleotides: TGCGCCAGCAGCCAGGCACAGGGAACTGAAGCTTTCTTT. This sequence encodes CASSQAQGTEAFF.

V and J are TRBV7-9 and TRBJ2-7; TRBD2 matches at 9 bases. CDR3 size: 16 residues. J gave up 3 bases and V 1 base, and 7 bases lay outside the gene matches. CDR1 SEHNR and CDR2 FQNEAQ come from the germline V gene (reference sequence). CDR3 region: CASSLGGVAGVYEQYF. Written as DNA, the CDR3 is TGTGCCAGCAGCTTAGGTGGTGTAGCGGGAGTCTACGAGCAGTACTTC.

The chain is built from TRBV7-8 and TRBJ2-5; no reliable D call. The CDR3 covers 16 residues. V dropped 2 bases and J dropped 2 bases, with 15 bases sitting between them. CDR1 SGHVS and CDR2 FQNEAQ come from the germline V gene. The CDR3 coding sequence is TGTGCCAGCAGCTTAAGTGGCAGGCCCTCGCAAGAGACCCAGTACTTC. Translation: CASSLSGRPSQETQYF.

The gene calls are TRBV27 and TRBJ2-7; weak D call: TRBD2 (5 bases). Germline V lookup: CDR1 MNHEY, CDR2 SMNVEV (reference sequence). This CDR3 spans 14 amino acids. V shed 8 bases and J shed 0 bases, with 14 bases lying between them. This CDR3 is CASAVTTSSYEQYF. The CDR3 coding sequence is TGTGCCAGCGCCGTGACTACCAGCTCCTACGAGCAGTACTTC.